The clone carrying this T cell receptor beta chain was seen more than once but under ten times. Antigen unknown. Germline lookup yields CDR1 SGHRS and CDR2 YFSETQ. This CDR3 comprises 19 residues. V gave up 0 bases and J gave up 3 bases; unmatched junction bases: 7. This sample was included in a study of OX40 agonist ivuxolimab in advanced cancers. Study in general: Patients received intravenous ivuxolimab every 2 weeks at 0.01 to 10 mg/kg. Dose-escalation patients had hepatocellular carcinoma, melanoma, renal cell or head and neck cancer.

Study-level findings and limits: CD8+ T cells (on average) carried more expanded clones than CD4+ T cells. Among the least clonally expanded were partial responders at 0.1-3.0 mg/kg.

Profiled with immunoSEQ multiplex PCR; TCRdb holds only in-frame clones, not every one. The sample consists of over 30,000 clones, about 88% of them appearing once. The V call is TRBV5-1, the J call TRBJ2-1; 15 nucleotides match TRBD2. Sequencing was performed on CD4+ or CD8+ T cells sorted from blood, taken in a trial of the OX40 agonist ivuxolimab. The receptor comes from an adult with an advanced solid tumor such as melanoma, head and neck, liver or kidney cancer. The DNA for the CDR3 is TGCGCCAGCAGCTTGGGGGGACTAGCGGGAGGCCTTAACTACAATGAGCAGTTCTTC. Its translation is CASSLGGLAGGLNYNEQFF.